The 3 T cell receptor beta chains presented below share a single source sample, sequenced in a study of tumor-infiltrating lymphocytes in primary liver carcinoma. From about 530 ng total RNA, TCR beta cDNA was generated with a primer in the constant region. What produced the TCR beta libraries was three nested multiplex PCR rounds using slightly modified ARM-PCR. TRBV1-TRBV30 forward primers paired with a C-beta reverse primer drove the first two PCR rounds, approximately 11 cycles each. In TCRdb, the multiplex PCR reads were re-called with MiXCR into one record per CDR3 protein. The table has 90,000 to 150,000 distinct CDR3 sequences, roughly 75% seen once. Taking about 17-31 mg of unsorted bulk tissue, the authors co-extracted RNA and DNA. Sequenced input: tumor-adjacent normal liver tissue. These receptors all come from an older woman with primary liver carcinoma and hepatitis B virus infection.

Comments on this clonotype: At one of its ends the junction is not consistent with the germline gene, which may arise from a read error. J is TRBJ1-1 and V is TRBV12-3 or TRBV12-4; 7 bases are a match to TRBD1. This CDR3 is 15 amino acids long. CDR3 protein: CTSSQRGQGYTEAFF. CDR3 nucleotide sequence: TGTACCAGCAGCCAGAGGGGGCAGGGGTACACCGAAGCTTTCTTT.

This clonotype showed up just once. The chain joins TRBV29-1 to TRBJ2-2; D might be TRBD1 (5 bases). Germline V gene lookup returns CDR1 SQVTM and CDR2 ANQGSEA. The CDR3 has 13 residues. CDR3 sequence reads: CSSQTESTGELFF. CDR3 bases: TGCAGTTCCCAGACAGAGAGCACCGGGGAGCTGTTTTTT.

With regard to this clonotype: Without the conserved terminal phenylalanine or tryptophan, this CDR3 likely stems from a read error. The genes are TRBV4-1 and TRBJ1-5; weak D call: TRBD1 (6 bases). The germline V gene has CDR1 MGHRA and CDR2 YSYEKL. This CDR3 has 17 amino acids. The CDR3 region is CAGSHRILTGIGQPQHI. CDR3 nucleotide sequence: TGCGCCGGCAGCCATAGAATCCTAACAGGGATCGGTCAGCCCCAGCATATT.